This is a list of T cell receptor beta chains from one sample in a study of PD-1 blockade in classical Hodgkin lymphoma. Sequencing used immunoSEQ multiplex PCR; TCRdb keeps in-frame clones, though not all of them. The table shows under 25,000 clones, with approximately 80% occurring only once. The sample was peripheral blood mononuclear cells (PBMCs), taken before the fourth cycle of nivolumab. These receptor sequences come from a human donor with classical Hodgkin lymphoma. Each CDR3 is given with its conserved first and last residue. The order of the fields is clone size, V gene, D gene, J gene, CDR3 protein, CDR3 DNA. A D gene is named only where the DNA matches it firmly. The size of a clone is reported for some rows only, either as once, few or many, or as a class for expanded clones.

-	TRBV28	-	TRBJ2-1	CASISGAGIGNEQFF	TGTGCCAGCATCTCAGGGGCAGGGATCGGCAATGAGCAGTTCTTC
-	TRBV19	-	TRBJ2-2	CASSLYQNTGELFF	TGTGCCAGTAGCTTGTACCAAAACACCGGGGAGCTGTTTTTT
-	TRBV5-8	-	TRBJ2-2	CASSSRAENTGELFF	TGTGCCAGCAGCTCCCGGGCCGAAAACACCGGGGAGCTGTTTTTT
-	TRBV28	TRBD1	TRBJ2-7	CASSAPTGGVGEQYF	TGTGCCAGCAGTGCCCCGACAGGGGGCGTGGGAGAGCAGTACTTC
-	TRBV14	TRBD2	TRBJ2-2	CASSLLLGGRTTGELFF	TGTGCCAGCAGCCTCCTATTAGGCGGGAGGACCACCGGGGAGCTGTTTTTT
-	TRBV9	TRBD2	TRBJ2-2	CASSAPLAGGPVGELFF	TGTGCCAGCAGCGCCCCTCTAGCGGGAGGGCCGGTCGGGGAGCTGTTTTTT
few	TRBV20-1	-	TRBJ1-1	CPIWGDEAFF	TGCCCGATCTGGGGCGATGAAGCTTTCTTT
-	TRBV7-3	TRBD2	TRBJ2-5	CASSYSGGAQETQYF	TGTGCCAGCAGCTACTCCGGGGGGGCCCAAGAGACCCAGTACTTC
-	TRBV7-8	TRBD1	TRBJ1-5	CASSLRGGGNQPQHF	TGTGCCAGCAGCTTACGAGGGGGCGGGAATCAGCCCCAGCATTTT
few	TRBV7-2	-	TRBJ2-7	CASSLVVDSYEQYF	TGTGCCAGCAGCTTAGTTGTCGATTCCTACGAGCAGTACTTC
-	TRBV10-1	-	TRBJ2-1	CASSRYGGPDEQFF	TGCGCCAGCAGTCGCTACGGGGGGCCCGATGAGCAGTTCTTC
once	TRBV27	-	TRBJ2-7	CASSGGGGYEQYF	TGTGCCAGCAGTGGAGGGGGAGGCTACGAGCAGTACTTC
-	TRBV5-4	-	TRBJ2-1	CASSRGNEQFF	TGTGCCAGCAGCAGGGGCAATGAGCAGTTCTTC
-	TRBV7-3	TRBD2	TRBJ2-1	CASSLMAGGAFEQFF	TGTGCCAGCAGCTTAATGGCGGGAGGGGCTTTTGAGCAGTTCTTC
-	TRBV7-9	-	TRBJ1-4	CASSLASGAEKLFF	TGTGCCAGCAGCTTAGCATCGGGGGCAGAAAAACTGTTTTTT
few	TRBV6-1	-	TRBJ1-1	CASGVVVGSGTDTEAFF	TGTGCCAGCGGTGTGGTGGTTGGGTCAGGGACGGACACTGAAGCTTTCTTT
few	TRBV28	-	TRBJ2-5	CASSPGTSETQYF	TGTGCCAGCAGCCCCGGGACCTCAGAGACCCAGTACTTC
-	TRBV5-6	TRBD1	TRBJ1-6	CASSSQGGGNSPLHF	TGTGCCAGCAGCTCCCAGGGGGGTGGTAATTCACCCCTCCACTTT
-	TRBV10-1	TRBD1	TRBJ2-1	CASSLRPGQGWNEQFF	TGCGCCAGCAGTCTTCGACCGGGACAGGGGTGGAATGAGCAGTTCTTC
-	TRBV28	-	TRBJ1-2	CASLSSQGNYGYTF	TGTGCCAGCCTTTCCTCCCAGGGCAACTATGGCTACACCTTC
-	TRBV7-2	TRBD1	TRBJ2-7	CASSLTGGISYEQYF	TGTGCCAGCAGCTTAACAGGGGGAATTTCCTACGAGCAGTACTTC
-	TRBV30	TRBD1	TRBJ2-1	CAWSVRGPGNEQFF	TGTGCCTGGAGTGTAAGGGGGCCGGGCAATGAGCAGTTCTTC
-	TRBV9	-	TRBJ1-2	CASSIQDVSHYGYTF	TGTGCCAGCAGCATACAGGACGTCTCTCACTATGGCTACACCTTC
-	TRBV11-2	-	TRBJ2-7	CASSFPWGPPEQYF	TGTGCCAGCAGCTTTCCCTGGGGGCCTCCCGAGCAGTACTTC
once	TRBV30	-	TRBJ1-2	CASHRGAAYYGYTF	TGTGCCTCTCATCGGGGAGCGGCTTACTATGGCTACACCTTC
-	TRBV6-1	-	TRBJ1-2	CASLGSRGYTF	TGTGCCAGCCTGGGGAGCCGTGGCTACACCTTC
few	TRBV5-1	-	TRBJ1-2	CASSLKGPYGYTF	TGCGCCAGCAGCTTGAAGGGTCCCTATGGCTACACCTTC
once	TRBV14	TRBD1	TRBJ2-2	CASSQPETGTGELFF	TGTGCCAGCAGCCAACCGGAGACAGGGACCGGGGAGCTGTTTTTT
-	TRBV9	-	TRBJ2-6	CASKEGVSGDSGANVLTF	TGTGCCAGCAAAGAGGGCGTGTCGGGGGACTCTGGGGCCAACGTCCTGACTTTC
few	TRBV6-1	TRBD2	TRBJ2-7	CASSEAAGGHSYEQYF	TGTGCCAGCAGTGAAGCCGCGGGAGGCCACTCCTACGAGCAGTACTTC
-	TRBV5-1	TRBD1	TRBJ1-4	CASSSGTGDPAGEKLFF	TGCGCCAGCAGCTCCGGGACAGGGGACCCGGCGGGTGAAAAACTGTTTTTT